What follows is one T cell receptor (beta chain) and its context. Its cognate antigen is unknown. Via MiXCR, TCRdb re-called the RT-PCR reads, giving one row per CDR3 protein. The data contain about 530,000 distinct CDR3 sequences, about an eighth of them singletons. These data originate in a study of response to subunit inactivated influenza vaccine. Study results and caveats: The authors suggested that few new T cells are recruited per seasonal influenza vaccination.

Germline V gives CDR1 MNHEY, CDR2 SVGAGI. Trimming took 2 bases from V and 11 from J; bases not matched to a gene: 4. There are 14 residues in the CDR3. The V gene is TRBV6-5, the J gene TRBJ1-6; TRBD1 matches at 9 bases. The sequence derives from a middle-aged man who received an inactivated influenza vaccine. Sequenced material: PBMCs from blood, taken on the day of vaccination. CDR3 sequence: CASSYRDRVTPLHF. In DNA, the CDR3 is TGTGCCAGCAGTTACCGGGACAGGGTAACACCCCTCCACTTT.